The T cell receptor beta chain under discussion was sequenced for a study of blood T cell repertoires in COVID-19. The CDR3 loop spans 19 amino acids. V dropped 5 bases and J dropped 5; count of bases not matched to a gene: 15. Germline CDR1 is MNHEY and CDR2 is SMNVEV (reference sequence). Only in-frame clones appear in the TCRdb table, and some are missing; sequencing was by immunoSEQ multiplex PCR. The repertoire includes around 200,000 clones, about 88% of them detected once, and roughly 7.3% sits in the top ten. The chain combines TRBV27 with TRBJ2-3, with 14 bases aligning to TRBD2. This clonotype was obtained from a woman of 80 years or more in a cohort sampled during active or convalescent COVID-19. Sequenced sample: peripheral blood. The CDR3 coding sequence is TGTGCCAGCAGTCCTAGATATTCCGGGACTAGCGGGAGTTTAGATACGCAGTATTTT. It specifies CASSPRYSGTSGSLDTQYF.